This T cell receptor beta chain was sequenced during a study of CD8 T cells in Susac syndrome. The germline V and J ends were trimmed by 4 bases and 6 bases, with 10 bases remaining between them. In germline, CDR1 is SEHNR, CDR2 FQNEAQ (reference sequence). The CDR3 contains 13 residues. Study results and limitations: Individuals included in the TCR sequencing and HLA analysis were acknowledged by the study to be relatively few in number.

It was with random hexamers that roughly 0.45 to 1 ug RNA was reverse transcribed. The method of amplification for TCR beta CDR3 was immunoSEQ multiplex PCR, covering 54 Vbeta and 13 Jbeta. MiXCR was run by TCRdb on the immunoSEQ multiplex PCR reads, yielding one entry per CDR3 protein. The top ten hold roughly 0.12% of the sample, which has about 120,000 distinct CDR3 sequences, roughly 90% seen once. The control participants were healthy donors, and these controls were matched with respect to both age and sex. FACS enriched CD8+ TEMRA cells, while bulk CD8+ and CD4+ were negatively isolated. Only one count was recorded for this clonotype. Its antigen is still unknown.

Sequencing used CD8+ T cells from PBMCs. V usage is TRBV7-9 and J usage is TRBJ2-1; D call uncertain. This clonotype was sampled from a human donor in good health. CDR3: CASSSNTGNEQFF. DNA of the CDR3: TGTGCCAGCAGCTCTAATACGGGCAATGAGCAGTTCTTC. Supplemented by reference TRBV7-9 and TRBJ2-1, the full variable domain reads DTGVSQNPRHKITKRGQNVTFRCDPISEHNRLYWYRQTLGQGPEFLTYFQNEAQLEKSRLLSDRFSAERPKGSFSTLEIQRTEQGDSAMYLCASSSNTGNEQFFGPGTRLTVL.